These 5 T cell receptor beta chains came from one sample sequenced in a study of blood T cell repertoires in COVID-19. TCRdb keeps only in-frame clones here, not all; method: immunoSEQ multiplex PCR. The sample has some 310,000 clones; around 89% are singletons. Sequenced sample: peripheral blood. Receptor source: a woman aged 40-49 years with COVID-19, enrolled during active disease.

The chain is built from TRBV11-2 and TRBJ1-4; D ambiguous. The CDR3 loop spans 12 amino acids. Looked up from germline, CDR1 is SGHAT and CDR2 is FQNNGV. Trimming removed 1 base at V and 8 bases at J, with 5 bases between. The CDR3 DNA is TGTGCCAGCAGCTTAGCGCGGGAAAAACTGTTTTTT. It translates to CASSLAREKLFF. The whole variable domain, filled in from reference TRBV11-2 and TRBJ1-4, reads EAGVAQSPRYKIIEKRQSVAFWCNPISGHATLYWYQQILGQGPKLLIQFQNNGVVDDSQLPKDRFSAERLKGVDSTLKIQPAKLEDSAVYLCASSLAREKLFFGSGTQLSVL.

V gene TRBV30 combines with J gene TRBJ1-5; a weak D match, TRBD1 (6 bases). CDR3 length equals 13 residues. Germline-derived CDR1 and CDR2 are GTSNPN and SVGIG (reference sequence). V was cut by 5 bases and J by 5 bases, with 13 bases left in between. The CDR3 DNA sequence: TGTGCCTGGGCACAGGGTTTGGATCAGCCCCAGCATTTT. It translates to CAWAQGLDQPQHF.

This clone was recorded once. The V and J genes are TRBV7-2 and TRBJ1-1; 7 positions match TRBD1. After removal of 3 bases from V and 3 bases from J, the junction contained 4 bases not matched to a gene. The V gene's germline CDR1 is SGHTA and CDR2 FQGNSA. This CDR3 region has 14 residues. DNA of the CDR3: TGTGCCAGCAGCTTCGCCAGGGGGGACACTGAAGCTTTCTTT. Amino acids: CASSFARGDTEAFF.

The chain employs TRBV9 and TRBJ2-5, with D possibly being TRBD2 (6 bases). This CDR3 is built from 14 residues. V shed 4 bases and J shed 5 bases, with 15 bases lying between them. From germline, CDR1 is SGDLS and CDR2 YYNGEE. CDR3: CASSPRTGVETQYF. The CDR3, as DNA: TGTGCCAGCAGCCCGAGAACGGGGGTCGAGACCCAGTACTTC.

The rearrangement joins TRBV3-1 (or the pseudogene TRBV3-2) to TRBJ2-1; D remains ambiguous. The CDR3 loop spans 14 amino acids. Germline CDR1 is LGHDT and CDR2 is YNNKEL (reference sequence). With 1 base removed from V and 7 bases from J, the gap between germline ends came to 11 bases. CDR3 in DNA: TGTGCCAGCAGCCAAGGGCTCCATTGGAATGAGCAGTTCTTC. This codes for CASSQGLHWNEQFF.